The T cell receptor (beta chain) under discussion was sequenced for a study of blood T cell repertoires in COVID-19. The V gene lost 2 bases and the J gene lost 1 base, with 9 bases spanning the gap. The CDR3 length is 14 residues. Per the germline V gene, CDR1 is SNHLY and CDR2 is FYNNEI. This clone was seen only once. TCRdb's copy holds only in-frame clones and misses some; the assay was immunoSEQ multiplex PCR. The sample consists of under 65,000 clones, less than 95% of them appearing once. This TCR was sampled from a man in his fifties with acute or convalescent COVID-19. The source material was peripheral blood. The chain joins TRBV2 to TRBJ2-7; D perhaps matches TRBD1 (6 bases). The CDR3 loop is CASSEQGQSYEQYF. The DNA of the CDR3 is TGTGCCAGCAGTGAACAAGGACAGTCCTACGAGCAGTACTTC.